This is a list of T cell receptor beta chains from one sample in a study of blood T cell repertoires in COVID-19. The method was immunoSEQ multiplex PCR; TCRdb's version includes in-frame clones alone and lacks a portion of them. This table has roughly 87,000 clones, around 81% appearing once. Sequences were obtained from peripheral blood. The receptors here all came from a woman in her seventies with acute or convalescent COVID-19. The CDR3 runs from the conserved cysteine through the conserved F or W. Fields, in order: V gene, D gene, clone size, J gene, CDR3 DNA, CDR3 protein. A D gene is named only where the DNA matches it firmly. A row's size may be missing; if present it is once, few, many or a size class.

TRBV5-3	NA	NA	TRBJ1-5	TGTGCCAGAAGCTTAAAGTCAGGTCAGCCCCAGCATTTT	CARSLKSGQPQHF
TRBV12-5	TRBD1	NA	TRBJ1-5	TGTGCTAGTGGTCCCCGGGACAGACCTAGCAATCAGCCCCAGCATTTT	CASGPRDRPSNQPQHF
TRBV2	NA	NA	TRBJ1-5	TGTGCCAGCAGTGAACAGAATTATCAGCCCCAGCATTTT	CASSEQNYQPQHF
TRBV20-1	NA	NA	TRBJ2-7	TGCAGTGCTAGACGGGGGACCGAGCAGTACTTC	CSARRGTEQYF
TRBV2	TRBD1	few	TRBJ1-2	TGTGCCACCACGATCGGGACAGGGACACAAGGCTACACCTTC	CATTIGTGTQGYTF
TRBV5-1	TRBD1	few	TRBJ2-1	TGCGCCAGCAGCTGGACAGGGAGCAATGAGCAGTTCTTC	CASSWTGSNEQFF
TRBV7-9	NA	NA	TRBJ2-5	TGTGCCAGCAGCTTAGGACTCGAGACCCAGTACTTC	CASSLGLETQYF
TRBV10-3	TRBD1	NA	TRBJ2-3	TGTGCCATCAGTGGGGACAGGGGTCCGGGCGCAGATACGCAGTATTTT	CAISGDRGPGADTQYF
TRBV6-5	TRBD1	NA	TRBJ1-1	TGTGCCAGCAGTTACGCAGGGAACAGGGGACGAACTGAAGCTTTCTTT	CASSYAGNRGRTEAFF
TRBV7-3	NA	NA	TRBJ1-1	TGTGCCAGCAGCCTCGACAGGAACCTGAACACTGAAGCTTTCTTT	CASSLDRNLNTEAFF
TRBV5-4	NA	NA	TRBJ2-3	TGTGCCAGCAGTTCCGGACAGAACACAGATACGCAGTATTTT	CASSSGQNTDTQYF
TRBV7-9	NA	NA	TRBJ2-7	TGTGCCAGCAGCCTAGACGAGGGTGGCGAGCAGTACTTC	CASSLDEGGEQYF
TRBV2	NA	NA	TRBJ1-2	TGTGCCAGCAGCAGGGGAAGGGACTATGGCTACACCTTC	CASSRGRDYGYTF
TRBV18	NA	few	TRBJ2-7	TGTGCCAGCTCACTGCAGCGAGAGTTTACCTACGAGCAGTACTTC	CASSLQREFTYEQYF
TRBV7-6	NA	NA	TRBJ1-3	TGTGCCAGCAGCTTAGGGCCCACTGGAAACACCATATATTTT	CASSLGPTGNTIYF
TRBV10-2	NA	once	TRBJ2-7	TGCGCCAGCAGTGAGTCAGGCAGGGACGAGCAGTACTTC	CASSESGRDEQYF
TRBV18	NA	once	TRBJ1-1	TGTGCCAGCTCACCCTTAGGGCAGGGGCTAATGAACACTGAAGCTTTCTTT	CASSPLGQGLMNTEAFF
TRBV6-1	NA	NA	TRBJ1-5	TGTGCCAGCAGTGAACTTAGCAATCAGCCCCAGCATTTT	CASSELSNQPQHF
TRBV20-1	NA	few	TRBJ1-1	TGCAGTGCTAGTTCTGGGGGCACCACTGAAGCTTTCTTT	CSASSGGTTEAFF
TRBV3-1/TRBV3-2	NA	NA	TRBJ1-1	TGTGCCAGCAGCCAAGGGGGGGGATTTCGAACTGAAGCTTTCTTT	CASSQGGGFRTEAFF
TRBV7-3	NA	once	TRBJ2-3	TGTGCCAGCAGCTTAGATCCTTCCGGGGGAGATACGCAGTATTTT	CASSLDPSGGDTQYF
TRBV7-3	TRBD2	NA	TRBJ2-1	TGTGCCATCTCAGGACTAGCGGCATACAATGAGCAGTTCTTC	CAISGLAAYNEQFF
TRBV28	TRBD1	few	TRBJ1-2	TGTGCCAGCAGTTTTCAGGACAGGGGGTCATATGGCTACACCTTC	CASSFQDRGSYGYTF
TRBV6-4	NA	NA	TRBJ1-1	TGTGCCAGCAGCCCACAATTTGGGCTCACTGAAGCTTTCTTT	CASSPQFGLTEAFF
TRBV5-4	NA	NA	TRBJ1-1	TGTGCCAGCAGCTTGGGTAAGCAGGGGAACACTGAAGCTTTCTTT	CASSLGKQGNTEAFF
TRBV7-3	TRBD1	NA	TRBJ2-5	TGTGCCAGCAGCGTAGCGACAGGGGCCCTCCAAGAGACCCAGTACTTC	CASSVATGALQETQYF